What follows are 21 T cell receptor beta chains derived from one specimen sequenced in a study of blood T cell repertoires in COVID-19. The protocol was immunoSEQ multiplex PCR, while the TCRdb copy is restricted to in-frame clones and leaves out a portion. The sample lists a few hundred thousand clones; over 75% were seen once. The sequencing sample was made of peripheral blood. The origin of the receptors is a woman between 50 and 59 years old with active or convalescent COVID-19.

This chain uses TRBV5-1 with TRBJ2-5, with TRBD2 identical over 7 bases. The CDR3 consists of 14 residues. CDR1 SGHRS and CDR2 YFSETQ come from the germline V gene. Losses at the gene ends were 4 bases for V and 5 bases for J; bases not matched to a gene: 8. CDR3 DNA: TGCGCCAGCAGCCAAGGTACTAGCGCGGAGACCCAGTACTTC. Its protein product is CASSQGTSAETQYF.

This clone has just a few counts. This sequence joins TRBV13 and TRBJ2-3; D is possibly TRBD1 (6 bases). The ends were cut back, 5 bases at V and 2 bases at J, with 20 bases in the middle. Germline V CDR1 and CDR2: PRHDT, FYEKMQ (reference sequence). CDR3 length: 17 amino acids. The CDR3: CASSVSPRQGYTDTQYF. The CDR3 DNA sequence: TGTGCCAGCAGCGTAAGCCCTCGGCAGGGGTACACAGATACGCAGTATTTT. Using reference TRBV13 and TRBJ2-3 for the parts outside the CDR3, the full variable domain is AAGVIQSPRHLIKEKRETATLKCYPIPRHDTVYWYQQGPGQDPQFLISFYEKMQSDKGSIPDRFSAQQFSDYHSELNMSSLELGDSALYFCASSVSPRQGYTDTQYFGPGTRLTVL.

The chain is built from TRBV18 and TRBJ1-2; maybe TRBD1 (5 bases). Trimming took off 3 bases at V and 4 bases at J, with 9 bases between the two ends. This CDR3 contains 13 residues. From germline, CDR1 is KGHSH and CDR2 LQKENI. The CDR3 sequence: CASSPGRAYGYTF. Written as DNA, the CDR3 is TGTGCCAGCTCACCTGGCAGGGCCTATGGCTACACCTTC.

J is TRBJ1-1 and V is TRBV19; no reliable D call. The germline CDR1 and CDR2 sequences are LNHDA and SQIVND (reference sequence). This CDR3 is 14 amino acids long. Trimming took off 1 base at V and 7 bases at J, with 13 bases between the two ends. The CDR3 sequence is CASSIAPQAVEAFF. CDR3 DNA: TGTGCCAGTAGTATAGCCCCCCAGGCCGTTGAAGCTTTCTTT.

V is TRBV29-1 and J is TRBJ2-1; perhaps TRBD2 as D (6 bases). This CDR3 region has 12 residues. Trimming took 1 base from V and 6 from J, leaving 7 bases between them. Germline-derived CDR1 and CDR2 are SQVTM and ANQGSEA. The CDR3 DNA reads as TGCAGCGTTGAAGCACTAGCCAATGAGCAGTTCTTC. This translates into CSVEALANEQFF.

The V and J genes are TRBV5-4 and TRBJ2-7, with D uncertain. The germline gives CDR1 SGHNT, CDR2 YYREEE (reference sequence). V was clipped by 0 bases and J by 2 bases, with 15 bases between them. The CDR3 sequence is 16 residues long. The CDR3, as DNA: TGTGCCAGCAGCTTGGTACCGGCGGCAGATCCCTACGAGCAGTACTTC. Encoded protein: CASSLVPAADPYEQYF.

The chain links TRBV27 to TRBJ1-2; D not resolved. Per the germline V gene, CDR1 is MNHEY and CDR2 is SMNVEV (reference sequence). CDR3 length: 11 residues. V dropped 7 bases and J dropped 4 bases, with 7 bases sitting between them. The CDR3 coding sequence is TGTGCCAGCATAAACGGCTATGGCTACACCTTC. This codes for CASINGYGYTF.

The genes are TRBV28 and TRBJ2-7, with unresolved D. The V end lost 3 bases, the J end lost 4 bases, and 4 bases lay between the germline ends. The CDR3 has 11 amino acids. Germline V gene sequence: CDR1 MDHEN, CDR2 SYDVKM. The CDR3 DNA follows: TGTGCCAGCAGTTTGCGGTACGAGCAGTACTTC. It codes for CASSLRYEQYF.

The genes are TRBV9 and TRBJ1-6; a possible D gene is TRBD1 (5 bases). Trimming cost V 6 bases and J 6 bases, with 16 bases left between them. This CDR3 has 15 residues. Germline-derived CDR1 and CDR2 are SGDLS and YYNGEE. The CDR3 reads CASTQNWGSNSPLHF. In DNA, the CDR3 is TGTGCCAGCACCCAAAATTGGGGCAGTAATTCACCCCTCCACTTT.

The J gene is TRBJ2-3, the V gene TRBV28; D is perhaps TRBD2 (5 bases). Trimming pared 3 bases from V and 3 bases from J, leaving 10 bases between. Per the germline V gene, CDR1 is MDHEN and CDR2 is SYDVKM. This CDR3 contains 14 residues. CDR3 nucleotides: TGTGCCAGCAGTTTCCAGCGGAGAACAGATACGCAGTATTTT. Translated: CASSFQRRTDTQYF.

The V and J genes are TRBV7-6 and TRBJ2-7; no clear D. With 4 bases removed from V and 2 bases from J, the gap between germline ends came to 3 bases. Germline V lookup: CDR1 SGHVS, CDR2 FNYEAQ. The CDR3 spans 11 residues. The CDR3 is CASSSAYEQYF. The CDR3 coding sequence is TGTGCCAGCAGCTCAGCCTACGAGCAGTACTTC.

V usage is TRBV5-4 and J usage is TRBJ1-2; a weak D match, TRBD1 (5 bases). The CDR3 contains 14 residues. The germline V and J ends were trimmed by 2 bases and 4 bases, with 12 bases remaining between them. Per the germline V gene, CDR1 is SGHNT and CDR2 is YYREEE (reference sequence). The CDR3 protein is CASSFPGQGYGYTF. In DNA, the CDR3 is TGTGCCAGCAGCTTCCCCGGGCAGGGCTATGGCTACACCTTC. The whole variable domain, filled in from reference TRBV5-4 and TRBJ1-2, reads ETGVTQSPTHLIKTRGQQVTLRCSSQSGHNTVSWYQQALGQGPQFIFQYYREEENGRGNFPPRFSGLQFPNYSSELNVNALELDDSALYLCASSFPGQGYGYTFGSGTRLTVV.

The rearrangement joins TRBV12-3 or TRBV12-4 to TRBJ1-1; possibly TRBD1 for D (5 bases). Trimming stripped 2 bases from V and 6 bases from J, with 10 bases between. The CDR3 runs 13 residues. CDR3 nucleotides: TGTGCCAGCAGTTTACGGGGGGAGGCTGAAGCTTTCTTT. Translation: CASSLRGEAEAFF.

The rearrangement links TRBV28 to TRBJ1-2, with 7 bases aligning to TRBD1. V gave up 5 bases and J gave up 0 bases; unmatched junction bases: 6. Germline loops: CDR1 MDHEN, CDR2 SYDVKM. This CDR3 spans 15 amino acids. CDR3 DNA: TGTGCCAGCAGTCCTCAGGGGGTAGCTAACTATGGCTACACCTTC. It specifies CASSPQGVANYGYTF.

V gene TRBV2 combines with J gene TRBJ1-5, with D hard to call. Trimming removed 7 bases at V and 2 bases at J, with 15 bases between. From germline, CDR1 is SNHLY and CDR2 FYNNEI. The CDR3 contains 15 residues. CDR3 DNA: TGTGCCAGCACGCGAGATGGGCTCGGCAATCAGCCCCAGCATTTT. Protein sequence: CASTRDGLGNQPQHF. Combining the CDR3 with reference TRBV2 and TRBJ1-5 gives the whole variable domain EPEVTQTPSHQVTQMGQEVILRCVPISNHLYFYWYRQILGQKVEFLVSFYNNEISEKSEIFDDQFSVERPDGSNFTLKIRSTKLEDSAMYFCASTRDGLGNQPQHFGDGTRLSIL.

Only one count was recorded for this clone. J is TRBJ2-7 and V is TRBV7-6; TRBD1 matches 8 bases. Germline-derived CDR1 and CDR2 are SGHVS and FNYEAQ. Trimming at V came to 5 bases and at J to 7 bases, leaving 10 bases not matched to a gene. The CDR3 spans 14 residues. The CDR3 loop reads CASSPRQGTGEQYF. As DNA, the CDR3 is TGTGCCAGCAGCCCGCGACAGGGGACGGGGGAGCAGTACTTC.

The chain links TRBV28 to TRBJ1-1, with TRBD1 identical over 7 bases. CDR1 and CDR2 from the germline V gene are MDHEN and SYDVKM. The ends lost 8 bases at V and 0 bases at J; junction bases unmatched: 6. This CDR3 region has 14 residues. CDR3 in DNA: TGTGCCAGCGCGACAGGGTACATGAACACTGAAGCTTTCTTT. Encoded protein: CASATGYMNTEAFF.

This clone showed up just once. The chain combines TRBV5-1 with TRBJ2-2, with 15 bases aligning to TRBD2. CDR1 is SGHRS and CDR2 is YFSETQ in the germline V gene. The CDR3 runs to 18 residues. V shed 4 bases, J shed 0 bases, and the junction held 4 bases outside the gene matches. The CDR3 reads CASSRTSGGASNTGELFF. CDR3 nucleotides: TGCGCCAGCAGCCGGACTAGCGGGGGGGCCTCGAACACCGGGGAGCTGTTTTTT.

This clone came up a few times. V usage is TRBV30 and J usage is TRBJ2-3; a weak D match, TRBD1 (5 bases). CDR3 length: 14 residues. CDR1 is GTSNPN, CDR2 SVGIG, per germline (reference sequence). V was trimmed by 2 bases and J by 4 bases, leaving 13 bases between them. The CDR3 protein is CAWSKGQSPDTQYF. The CDR3, as DNA: TGTGCCTGGAGTAAAGGACAATCGCCAGATACGCAGTATTTT.

For the CDR3, the DNA is TGCGCCAGCAGCCAAGATCTCGGCGGCTACGAGCAGTACTTC. Translation gives CASSQDLGGYEQYF. The genes are TRBV4-3 and TRBJ2-7, with D hard to call. The CDR3 sequence is 14 residues long. V was pared by 0 bases and J by 3 bases, with 9 bases between. The germline V gene encodes CDR1 LGHNA and CDR2 YSLEER.

This clone occurred a few times. The J gene is TRBJ1-5, the V gene TRBV19, with 7 bases that match TRBD1. Germline V gene lookup returns CDR1 LNHDA and CDR2 SQIVND (reference sequence). Trimming took 2 bases from V and 6 from J; bases not matched to a gene: 4. This CDR3 is 14 amino acids long. This CDR3 is CASSISRGPQPQHF. In DNA form, the CDR3 reads TGTGCCAGTAGTATATCGAGGGGGCCTCAGCCCCAGCATTTT.